The rows below give T cell receptor beta chains drawn from one sample of a study of blood T cell repertoires in COVID-19. The data were produced by immunoSEQ multiplex PCR, yet TCRdb's version contains in-frame clones alone and is incomplete. The profile shows 50,000 to 60,000 clones, 85% to 90% of them singletons. The sample comprised peripheral blood. The receptors come from a human donor with active COVID-19. The donor label of this sample is uncertain. Both conserved end residues are part of each CDR3. Fields, in order: V gene, J gene, CDR3 protein.

TRBV7-3	TRBJ1-2	CASSPPGGYGYTF
TRBV5-1	TRBJ1-6	CASSFQEKSPLHF
TRBV7-8	TRBJ1-1	CASSLATVPRTEAFF
TRBV12-3/TRBV12-4	TRBJ1-2	CASSPRQINGYTF
TRBV5-4	TRBJ2-1	CASSLAGISYNEQFF
TRBV9	TRBJ2-3	CASSGSTGWTDTQYF
TRBV24-1	TRBJ1-2	CATSDQGANYGYTF
TRBV5-1	TRBJ2-2	CASSFPGTRTGGELFF
TRBV19	TRBJ2-3	CASSSRTSGLTDTQYF
TRBV18	TRBJ1-5	CASSPRGDQPQHF
TRBV24-1	TRBJ2-5	CATSEGVGGETQYF
TRBV18	TRBJ1-3	CASSPRAPVGGVSGNTIYF
TRBV6-5	TRBJ2-7	CASNLGGRPSYEQYF
TRBV9	TRBJ2-1	CASSVASGRNNEQFF
TRBV7-3	TRBJ2-3	CASSSTGRTSTDTQYF
TRBV5-6	TRBJ2-7	CASSWRTSGGSEQYF
TRBV19	TRBJ2-5	CASSARTGRETQYF
TRBV7-3	TRBJ2-3	CASSLSSDYNTDTQYF
TRBV7-3	TRBJ2-3	CASSSTGFLTDTQYF
TRBV9	TRBJ2-3	CASSVASFGTDTQYF
TRBV7-2	TRBJ2-7	CASRMSGDYAYEQYF
TRBV5-1	TRBJ1-1	CASSLLQGATEAFF
TRBV4-3	TRBJ1-5	CASSQDARGRSNQPQHF
TRBV3-1/TRBV3-2	TRBJ1-5	CASSHRGGQPQHF
TRBV12-3/TRBV12-4	TRBJ1-1	CASSLGGGTEAFF
TRBV27	TRBJ2-5	CASRWIAGARWVKETQYF
TRBV7-3	TRBJ2-1	CASSLGGSSAEQFF
TRBV5-8	TRBJ2-5	CASSRGTGEGETQYF
TRBV7-9	TRBJ2-7	CASSPMDWSYEQYF
TRBV5-4	TRBJ1-6	CASNLQGTNSPLHF
TRBV6-2/TRBV6-3	TRBJ1-4	CASSYPRNSRHEKLFF
TRBV4-2	TRBJ1-1	CASSQGPRGLGTEAFF
TRBV27	TRBJ2-3	CASSLLLADTDTQYF
TRBV9	TRBJ2-7	CASSARGRGISDEQYF
TRBV10-3	TRBJ2-3	CAISALTLIRGGDTQYF
TRBV7-7	TRBJ2-1	CASSLASGGYNEQFF